Listed below are T cell receptor beta chains from one sample, sequenced in a study of CD8 T cells in Susac syndrome. TCRdb fed the immunoSEQ multiplex PCR reads into MiXCR, producing one record per CDR3 protein. Here the sample spans roughly 130,000 distinct CDR3 sequences, about 95% being singletons. The sample was CD4+ T cells from PBMCs. The receptor source for this set is a human donor in good health. The CDR3 runs from the conserved cysteine through the conserved F or W. D genes are given only for firm matches. Clone sizes are given selectively: once, few, many, or a class where the clone is expanded.

d_call j_call clone_size v_call cdr3_nt cdr3_aa
- TRBJ2-5 - TRBV12-3/TRBV12-4 TGTGCCAGCAGTTTCGTACGAGAAGAGACCCAGTACTTC CASSFVREETQYF
- TRBJ1-5 - TRBV4-2 TGTGCCAGCAGCCAAGATATTGGGCTGACCCCTATCAATCAGCCCCAGCATTTT CASSQDIGLTPINQPQHF
TRBD1 TRBJ1-2 - TRBV7-9 TGTGCCAGCAGCCAGGGACAGTATGGCTACACCTTC CASSQGQYGYTF
- TRBJ2-7 - TRBV7-2 TGTGCCAGCAGCTTAGGGACTACCCCAAACTACGAGCAGTACTTC CASSLGTTPNYEQYF
- TRBJ1-1 - TRBV19 TGTGCCACCAGACCCCTCACATCAGGGACTGGTACTGAAGCTTTCTTT CATRPLTSGTGTEAFF
- TRBJ1-1 once TRBV20-1 TGCAGTGCTAGTGTCGGGGGCATAGGCACTGAAGCTTTCTTT CSASVGGIGTEAFF
- TRBJ1-2 - TRBV7-2 TGTGCCAGCAGCTTAGCGGCCAACCAGAACTATGGCTACACCTTC CASSLAANQNYGYTF
- TRBJ2-7 - TRBV2 TGTGCCAGCAGGGGGGCCCCCTACGAGCAGTACTTC CASRGAPYEQYF
- TRBJ2-7 once TRBV29-1 TGCAGCGTTGATGGGGCGGGCTACGAGCAGTACTTC CSVDGAGYEQYF
TRBD1 TRBJ1-2 - TRBV28 TGTGCCAGCAGTTTCCCAGGGGGGGCGGACGGCTACACCTTC CASSFPGGADGYTF
- TRBJ1-3 once TRBV29-1 TGCAGCGCGAATACGGGGGCGGGAAACACCATATATTTT CSANTGAGNTIYF
- TRBJ1-1 once TRBV29-1 TGCAGCGTTGCCCGGGGGACGAACACTGAAGCTTTCTTT CSVARGTNTEAFF
TRBD1 TRBJ1-2 - TRBV13 TGTGCCAGCAGCTTCCGGGGACAGGGGAACTATGGCTACACCTTC CASSFRGQGNYGYTF
- TRBJ1-1 - TRBV27 TGTGCCAGCAGTCCAACCTCCCGGAACACTGAAGCTTTCTTT CASSPTSRNTEAFF
- TRBJ1-5 - TRBV5-7 TGTGCCAGCAGCGGGGAGGGACACGGAGATCAGCCCCAGCATTTT CASSGEGHGDQPQHF
TRBD2 TRBJ2-4 - TRBV20-1 TGCAGTGCTAACAGACTAGCGGGAGGGCCGGGGGACATTCAGTACTTC CSANRLAGGPGDIQYF
- TRBJ2-5 - TRBV6-5 TGTGCCAGCAGTCGCACAGAAACTACAGAGACCCAGTACTTC CASSRTETTETQYF
- TRBJ2-7 - TRBV7-9 TGTGCCAGCAGCTTGGTATTAGCAGAGCAGTACTTC CASSLVLAEQYF
TRBD1 TRBJ2-7 - TRBV7-9 TGTGCCAGCAGCTTGACAGGGGCAAACGAGCAGTACTTC CASSLTGANEQYF
- TRBJ2-5 - TRBV29-1 TGCAGCGTTGATGCAGCTCAAGAGACCCAGTACTTC CSVDAAQETQYF
TRBD2 TRBJ2-2 - TRBV28 TGTGCCAGCAGCCGACGACTAGCGGGAGTCAGGGTGACCGGGGAGCTGTTTTTT CASSRRLAGVRVTGELFF
- TRBJ2-5 - TRBV5-4 TGTGCCAGCAGCTCAGGGGATTGGGGAAAGGAGACCCAGTACTTC CASSSGDWGKETQYF
- TRBJ2-2 once TRBV2 TGTGCGAGTGGGCAGGGTTCTAACACCGGGGAGCTGTTTTTT CASGQGSNTGELFF
- TRBJ2-7 - TRBV15 TGTGCCACCAGCAGAGACGGGGGCTCCTACGAGCAGTACTTC CATSRDGGSYEQYF
- TRBJ2-3 - TRBV29-1 TGCAGCGTCAGGGGCAGGGGCGCTAGCACAGATACGCAGTATTTT CSVRGRGASTDTQYF
TRBD1 TRBJ2-7 - TRBV28 TGTGCCAGCCGTACCCGACAGGGGGAGTACTTC CASRTRQGEYF
TRBD1 TRBJ2-7 once TRBV4-1 TGCGCCAGCAGCGTGGACAGGGTGGCCTACGAGCAGTACTTC CASSVDRVAYEQYF
- TRBJ2-7 - TRBV5-1 TGCGCCAGCACGGACGTACTCTCCTACGAGCAGTACTTC CASTDVLSYEQYF
TRBD1 TRBJ2-4 once TRBV2 TGTGCCAGCAGTGAGACAGGGGGGAGGAACATTCAGTACTTC CASSETGGRNIQYF
TRBD2 TRBJ2-7 - TRBV6-2/TRBV6-3 TGTGCCAGCAGTCACCCACGAGCGGGAGCCTACGAGCAGTACTTC CASSHPRAGAYEQYF
- TRBJ2-3 - TRBV7-2 TGTGCCAGCAGCTTAGGGGCCACAGATACGCAGTATTTT CASSLGATDTQYF
TRBD1 TRBJ1-2 - TRBV5-4 TGTGCCAGCAACAGAGACAGGGATGGCTATGGCTACACCTTC CASNRDRDGYGYTF
TRBD2 TRBJ2-2 - TRBV25-1 TGTGCCAGCAGCCCCCAGGTAGGCGGAAGCGGGAAAGCGAACACCGGGGAGCTGTTTTTT CASSPQVGGSGKANTGELFF
TRBD1 TRBJ1-1 - TRBV2 TGTGCCAGCAGTAGGGACAGGGAGAACACTGAAGCTTTCTTT CASSRDRENTEAFF
TRBD1 TRBJ2-7 - TRBV4-1 TGCGCCAGCAGCCAGAGCCCGGGACAGGGGGCTAACGAGCAGTACTTC CASSQSPGQGANEQYF
TRBD1 TRBJ1-1 - TRBV29-1 TGCAGCGTCAGGACAGGGGGAAGAGTGAACACTGAAGCTTTCTTT CSVRTGGRVNTEAFF
- TRBJ2-1 - TRBV19 TGTGCCAGTACTCGGCAGGGGACCTACAATGAGCAGTTCTTC CASTRQGTYNEQFF
TRBD1 TRBJ2-4 - TRBV5-1 TGCGCCAGCAGCCCAGGGGGCGGAAGCAAAAACATTCAGTACTTC CASSPGGGSKNIQYF
- TRBJ2-1 - TRBV5-1 TGCGCCAGCAGCCATACCGGGACACAAACCTACAATGAGCAGTTCTTC CASSHTGTQTYNEQFF
TRBD1 TRBJ2-3 - TRBV3-1 TGTGCCAGCAGCCGCGAGACAGGGGGCAAAGATACGCAGTATTTT CASSRETGGKDTQYF
- TRBJ2-6 - TRBV2 TGTGCCAGCAAGAGGGACTCTGGGGCCAACGTCCTGACTTTC CASKRDSGANVLTF
TRBD2 TRBJ2-7 - TRBV3-1 TGTGCCAGCAGTCGAAGCGGGAGGGCCAACTACGAGCAGTACTTC CASSRSGRANYEQYF